Sequencing of this T cell receptor beta chain was carried out in a study of control samples from healthy donors and cancer patients. Looked up from germline, CDR1 is PRHDT and CDR2 is FYEKMQ (reference sequence). This CDR3 comprises 17 residues. Trimming left V 4 bases short and J 4 bases short, with 20 bases between. Profiled with immunoSEQ multiplex PCR; TCRdb holds only in-frame clones, not every one. The sample contains 70,000 to 100,000 clones, 70% to 90% of which appear only once. Sequencing was done on a sample of PBMCs. The origin of this receptor is a woman in her sixties or seventies with head and neck cancer. The chain joins TRBV13 to TRBJ2-1, with D tentatively TRBD2 (7 bases). The CDR3 spells CASSSLSGWDKYNEQFF. DNA of the CDR3: TGTGCCAGCAGCTCACTTAGCGGGTGGGACAAGTACAATGAGCAGTTCTTC.